Presented here are 25 T cell receptor beta chains from one specimen sequenced in a study of cytomegalovirus exposure and HLA in healthy donors. Vbeta (60) and Jbeta (13) primers were used in the PCR. Libraries were prepared by immunoSEQ multiplex PCR; TCRdb keeps only in-frame clonotypes and omits some of them. The sample has some 170,000 clones, 80% to 90% seen once. Sequencing was done on a sample of PBMCs. These receptors were collected from a woman aged 25 to 45 in good health and CMV-seropositive.

This chain links TRBV11-2 with TRBJ2-1; possibly TRBD1 for D (5 bases). The V end lost 3 bases, the J end lost 6 bases, and 12 bases lay between the germline ends. From germline, CDR1 is SGHAT and CDR2 FQNNGV. The CDR3 extends over 14 amino acids. This chain's CDR3 is CASSLFITGNEQFF. CDR3 in DNA: TGTGCCAGCAGCTTGTTTATCACAGGCAATGAGCAGTTCTTC.

The J gene is TRBJ2-3, the V gene TRBV18; 7 nucleotides align to TRBD2. Trimming cost V 1 base and J 4 bases; bases outside gene matches: 8. The CDR3 consists of 16 residues. Per the germline V gene, CDR1 is KGHSH and CDR2 is LQKENI. Here the CDR3 reads CASSPQASGISDTQYF. CDR3 bases: TGTGCCAGCTCACCACAGGCTAGCGGAATTTCAGATACGCAGTATTTT.

The chain has TRBV2 and TRBJ2-1; the match to TRBD2 covers 11 bases. The CDR3 extends over 16 amino acids. Unmatched junction bases numbered 11, after V lost 3 bases and J lost 10 bases. Germline V gives CDR1 SNHLY, CDR2 FYNNEI. The CDR3 DNA sequence: TGTGCCAGCAGTGAGGTCTTGCTAGCGGGGGGCGGAGAGCAGTTCTTC. Its protein product is CASSEVLLAGGGEQFF.

The rearrangement uses TRBV30 and TRBJ2-1; 7 bases line up with TRBD1. Germline values: CDR1 GTSNPN, CDR2 SVGIG (reference sequence). V was clipped by 8 bases and J by 4 bases; unmatched bases: 8. This CDR3 comprises 13 residues. CDR3 in amino acids: CAGARDSYNEQFF. CDR3 nucleotide sequence: TGTGCCGGGGCCCGGGACAGTTACAATGAGCAGTTCTTC.

The V gene is TRBV7-3, the J gene TRBJ2-1; tentative D call: TRBD1 (6 bases). Germline CDR1 is SGHTA and CDR2 is FQGTGA. Trimming removed 5 bases at V and 0 bases at J, with 11 bases between. The CDR3 has 15 residues. DNA for the CDR3: TGTGCCAGCAGCCCGACAGGAGACTCCTACAATGAGCAGTTCTTC. Protein product: CASSPTGDSYNEQFF.

The chain recombines TRBV2 with TRBJ1-1; the D gene is possibly TRBD1 (5 bases). Between the trimmed V and J ends, which lost 8 bases and 1 base, there was a span of 14 bases. Germline values: CDR1 SNHLY, CDR2 FYNNEI. The CDR3 has 14 residues. The CDR3 sequence is CASPPRAANTEAFF. CDR3 DNA: TGTGCCAGCCCGCCCAGGGCCGCGAACACTGAAGCTTTCTTT.

The V and J genes are TRBV30 and TRBJ1-2; D call uncertain. CDR1 and CDR2 (germline): GTSNPN, SVGIG (reference sequence). This CDR3 has 12 amino acids. The ends were cut back, 3 bases at V and 4 bases at J, with 9 bases in the middle. The CDR3: CAWRMHGYGYTF. CDR3 DNA: TGTGCCTGGAGGATGCACGGCTATGGCTACACCTTC.

The chain uses TRBV7-9 and TRBJ1-6, with TRBD1 identical over 7 bases. This CDR3 is built from 15 residues. Germline CDR1 reads SEHNR; CDR2 reads FQNEAQ (reference sequence). Trimming at V came to 3 bases and at J to 7 bases, leaving 6 bases not matched to a gene. The CDR3 region is CASSLLGQTNSPLHF. In DNA, the CDR3 is TGTGCCAGCAGCTTGCTGGGACAGACAAATTCACCCCTCCACTTT.

The V gene is TRBV7-9, the J gene TRBJ2-7; TRBD1 is a possible D gene (6 bases). The germline V gene encodes CDR1 SEHNR and CDR2 FQNEAQ (reference sequence). V was trimmed by 3 bases and J by 0 bases, leaving 12 bases between them. The CDR3 totals 15 residues. DNA for the CDR3: TGTGCCAGCAGCTTGACAGGTCCCACCTCCTACGAGCAGTACTTC. This codes for CASSLTGPTSYEQYF.

The chain carries TRBV7-8 and TRBJ2-7, with D unresolved. V lost 5 bases and J lost 5, with 16 bases in between. The CDR3 totals 14 residues. The V gene's germline CDR1 is SGHVS and CDR2 FQNEAQ. The CDR3 here is CASSLGSYLDEQYF. The DNA of the CDR3 is TGTGCCAGCAGCCTCGGGTCTTACTTGGACGAGCAGTACTTC.

The genes are TRBV7-9 and TRBJ1-5, with 10 bases that match TRBD1. Unmatched junction bases numbered 9, after V lost 6 bases and J lost 7 bases. The germline V gene encodes CDR1 SEHNR and CDR2 FQNEAQ (reference sequence). CDR3 length equals 15 residues. CDR3 in amino acids: CASSLGDRGRQPQHF. The CDR3 DNA follows: TGTGCCAGCAGTCTAGGTGACAGGGGGCGGCAGCCCCAGCATTTT.

The rearrangement joins TRBV5-4 to TRBJ2-7, with D uncertain. The CDR3 runs to 14 residues. Germline V gene sequence: CDR1 SGHNT, CDR2 YYREEE (reference sequence). Trimming pared 1 base from V and 0 bases from J, leaving 8 bases between. CDR3 sequence: CASSLLSSSYEQYF. The CDR3 DNA follows: TGTGCCAGCAGCTTGCTGTCTAGCTCCTACGAGCAGTACTTC.

The J gene is TRBJ1-1, the V gene TRBV29-1, with unresolved D. Germline V gene data show CDR1 as SQVTM and CDR2 as ANQGSEA. CDR3 size: 17 residues. Trimming took off 4 bases at V and 0 bases at J, with 21 bases between the two ends. The CDR3 loop is CSVVVSRFNSMNTEAFF. In DNA, the CDR3 is TGCAGCGTTGTAGTGAGCAGATTTAATAGCATGAACACTGAAGCTTTCTTT.

The chain employs TRBV25-1 and TRBJ1-2; D unresolved. Trimming pared 6 bases from V and 2 bases from J, leaving 16 bases between. The CDR3 has 15 amino acids. CDR1 MGHDK and CDR2 SYGVNS come from the germline V gene. The CDR3 spells CASSLTGVGNYGYTF. Here the CDR3 DNA reads TGTGCCAGCAGCCTAACCGGGGTAGGGAACTATGGCTACACCTTC.

J is TRBJ2-7 and V is TRBV5-1; 11 bases align to TRBD1. V lost 2 bases and J lost 6; bases outside the gene matches: 13. The CDR3 has 17 residues. Looked up from germline, CDR1 is SGHRS and CDR2 is YFSETQ. The CDR3 DNA follows: TGCGCCAGCAGCTTATACCCTCCGGGACAGGGGGTCTCCGAGCAGTACTTC. Amino acids: CASSLYPPGQGVSEQYF.

The V and J genes are TRBV5-1 and TRBJ2-7, with D possibly matching TRBD1 (6 bases). This CDR3 is built from 15 residues. In germline, CDR1 is SGHRS, CDR2 YFSETQ. Between the trimmed V and J ends, which lost 0 bases and 5 bases, there was a span of 15 bases. For the CDR3, the DNA is TGCGCCAGCAGCTTGGTTTGGCAGGGGAACCACGAGCAGTACTTC. This sequence encodes CASSLVWQGNHEQYF.

The count of this clone is one. The V and J genes are TRBV7-9 and TRBJ1-2; D uncertain. This CDR3 has 14 amino acids. Germline V gene sequence: CDR1 SEHNR, CDR2 FQNEAQ (reference sequence). Trimming left V 3 bases short and J 4 bases short, with 12 bases between. DNA for the CDR3: TGTGCCAGCAGCTTCTCCGAGGCCGTCTATGGCTACACCTTC. Translated: CASSFSEAVYGYTF. Complete variable domain (other parts from reference TRBV7-9 and TRBJ1-2): DTGVSQNPRHKITKRGQNVTFRCDPISEHNRLYWYRQTLGQGPEFLTYFQNEAQLEKSRLLSDRFSAERPKGSFSTLEIQRTEQGDSAMYLCASSFSEAVYGYTFGSGTRLTVV.

This chain joins TRBV11-1 and TRBJ2-7, with D unresolved. The CDR3 runs to 14 residues. Trimming removed 0 bases from V and 4 bases from J, with 10 bases in between. Germline V gene sequence: CDR1 SGHAT, CDR2 FQDESV (reference sequence). CDR3 nucleotide sequence: TGTGCCAGCAGCTTAGCGATACATTCTTACGAGCAGTACTTC. Translating gives CASSLAIHSYEQYF.

The chain has TRBV19 and TRBJ2-1, with a tentative D call TRBD2 (6 bases). The germline V gene has CDR1 LNHDA and CDR2 SQIVND (reference sequence). This CDR3 spans 14 amino acids. The V end was cut by 3 bases, the J end by 4 bases, with 10 bases between. As DNA, the CDR3 is TGTGCCAGTAGTATGGCGGGGAGGTACAATGAGCAGTTCTTC. Protein: CASSMAGRYNEQFF. Complete variable domain (other parts from reference TRBV19 and TRBJ2-1): DGGITQSPKYLFRKEGQNVTLSCEQNLNHDAMYWYRQDPGQGLRLIYYSQIVNDFQKGDIAEGYSVSREKKESFPLTVTSAQKNPTAFYLCASSMAGRYNEQFFGPGTRLTVL.

The chain uses TRBV5-1 and TRBJ2-7, with D possibly being TRBD1 (6 bases). Germline V gene data show CDR1 as SGHRS and CDR2 as YFSETQ. With 0 bases removed from V and 3 bases from J, the gap between germline ends came to 16 bases. CDR3 length equals 16 residues. CDR3 nucleotide sequence: TGCGCCAGCAGCTTGGAATTACAGGGTGCCCTCTACGAGCAGTACTTC. It is translated as CASSLELQGALYEQYF. Supplemented by reference TRBV5-1 and TRBJ2-7, the full variable domain reads KAGVTQTPRYLIKTRGQQVTLSCSPISGHRSVSWYQQTPGQGLQFLFEYFSETQRNKGNFPGRFSGRQFSNSRSEMNVSTLELGDSALYLCASSLELQGALYEQYFGPGTRLTVT.

This sequence joins TRBV30 and TRBJ1-2; possible D gene TRBD1, 6 bases. Germline V lookup: CDR1 GTSNPN, CDR2 SVGIG (reference sequence). CDR3 length equals 13 residues. V was cut by 3 bases and J by 4 bases, with 12 bases left in between. CDR3 sequence: CAWRETGPYGYTF. CDR3 sequence (DNA): TGTGCCTGGAGAGAAACAGGGCCCTATGGCTACACCTTC.

V and J are TRBV5-3 and TRBJ1-6; a possible D gene is TRBD1 (5 bases). TRBV5-3 is treated as an ORF (open reading frame) with a function not yet certain. Trimming shortened V by 2 bases and J by 6 bases, and 15 bases separated the two germline ends. CDR3 length equals 16 residues. The CDR3 nucleotides read TGTGCCAGAAGCTTACGACCCAGGGTTAGTAATTCACCCCTCCACTTT. It specifies CARSLRPRVSNSPLHF.

This sequence joins TRBV7-8 and TRBJ1-3; weak D call: TRBD1 (6 bases). Trimming took off 3 bases at V and 4 bases at J, with 7 bases between the two ends. Per the germline V gene, CDR1 is SGHVS and CDR2 is FQNEAQ. The CDR3 sequence is 13 residues long. CDR3: CASSFGTGNTIYF. As DNA, the CDR3 is TGTGCCAGCAGCTTCGGGACAGGAAACACCATATATTTT.

The rearrangement links TRBV7-9 to TRBJ2-5; 11 nucleotides align to TRBD2. The germline V gene encodes CDR1 SEHNR and CDR2 FQNEAQ (reference sequence). The V gene end was trimmed by 5 bases and the J gene end by 5 bases; junction bases not matched to a gene: 1. This CDR3 contains 13 residues. The CDR3 DNA reads TGTGCCAGCAGCCCTAGCGGGGGGGAGACCCAGTACTTC. The encoded protein is CASSPSGGETQYF. The variable domain in full, completed from reference TRBV7-9 and TRBJ2-5, reads DTGVSQNPRHKITKRGQNVTFRCDPISEHNRLYWYRQTLGQGPEFLTYFQNEAQLEKSRLLSDRFSAERPKGSFSTLEIQRTEQGDSAMYLCASSPSGGETQYFGPGTRLLVL.

This rearrangement joins TRBV27 to TRBJ1-3; 9 nucleotides match TRBD1. Looked up from germline, CDR1 is MNHEY and CDR2 is SMNVEV (reference sequence). The CDR3 covers 18 residues. V shed 7 bases and J 0 bases; nucleotides not matched to a gene: 13. CDR3 nucleotides: TGTGCCAGCATGCCGGTGGACAGGGGCCTCTTCTCTGGAAACACCATATATTTT. This codes for CASMPVDRGLFSGNTIYF.